The rows below give T cell receptor beta chains drawn from one sample of a study of cytomegalovirus exposure and HLA in healthy donors. This table comes from immunoSEQ multiplex PCR, and its TCRdb copy is limited to in-frame clones, with some not included. The sample lists approximately 86,000 clones, over 70% occurring once. The sequenced material came from PBMCs. These receptors came from a man aged 35 to 55 in good health and CMV-seronegative. The CDR3 runs from the conserved cysteine through the conserved F or W. D genes are given only for firm matches. Not every row has a clone size; where given, it reads once, few, many or a size class.

V gene,D gene,clone size,J gene,CDR3 protein,CDR3 DNA
TRBV4-3,-,-,TRBJ2-5,CASSQENGGTQYF,TGCGCCAGCAGCCAAGAGAATGGAGGGACCCAGTACTTC
TRBV28,-,-,TRBJ1-1,CASPGIQNTEAFF,TGTGCCAGCCCCGGGATTCAGAACACTGAAGCTTTCTTT
TRBV27,TRBD2,-,TRBJ2-1,CASRYGGEGYNEQFF,TGTGCCAGCAGATATGGGGGGGAAGGCTACAATGAGCAGTTCTTC
TRBV27,-,few,TRBJ1-2,CASSLGTRLGYGYTF,TGTGCCAGCAGTTTGGGGACACGGTTAGGTTATGGCTACACCTTC
TRBV28,TRBD2,-,TRBJ2-7,CASSFEGLAARARYEQYF,TGTGCCAGCAGTTTCGAAGGACTAGCGGCCAGGGCGCGCTACGAGCAGTACTTC
TRBV9,TRBD2,-,TRBJ2-7,CASSVGLAEPYEQYF,TGTGCCAGCAGCGTAGGCCTAGCGGAGCCCTACGAGCAGTACTTC
TRBV7-2,-,-,TRBJ2-7,CASSPMTVYEQYF,TGTGCCAGCAGTCCCATGACTGTTTACGAGCAGTACTTC
TRBV27,-,-,TRBJ2-7,CASSLWGPSYEQYF,TGTGCCAGCAGTTTGTGGGGGCCCTCCTACGAGCAGTACTTC
TRBV19,TRBD1,once,TRBJ2-7,CASRDPGQGSYEQYF,TGTGCCAGTAGAGACCCGGGACAGGGCTCCTACGAGCAGTACTTC
TRBV2,TRBD1,few,TRBJ1-6,CASCQQGARSPLHF,TGTGCCAGCTGCCAACAGGGGGCGCGGTCACCCCTCCACTTT
TRBV7-3,TRBD2,-,TRBJ2-3,CASSRGAGGPTDTQYF,TGTGCCAGCAGCAGGGGAGCGGGGGGCCCCACAGATACGCAGTATTTT
TRBV27,TRBD1,-,TRBJ1-2,CASSLSRTGDNYGYTF,TGTGCCAGCAGTTTATCGAGGACAGGGGATAACTATGGCTACACCTTC
TRBV7-9,-,-,TRBJ2-3,CASRRGDTQYF,TGTGCCAGCCGCCGCGGAGATACGCAGTATTTT
TRBV6-5,TRBD2,-,TRBJ2-2,CASISGGGGELFF,TGTGCCAGCATCAGCGGGGGGGGCGGGGAGCTGTTTTTT
TRBV5-1,-,once,TRBJ1-4,CASATSSGKLFF,TGCGCCAGCGCCACTTCATCGGGAAAACTGTTTTTT
TRBV10-3,-,-,TRBJ2-1,CAIKTGESSYNEQFF,TGTGCCATCAAGACAGGTGAAAGCTCCTACAATGAGCAGTTCTTC
TRBV19,-,-,TRBJ1-5,CASSPRTAQNQPQHF,TGTGCCAGTAGTCCCCGGACAGCGCAGAATCAGCCCCAGCATTTT
TRBV6-6,TRBD1,-,TRBJ1-5,CASSPTRQGINQPQHF,TGTGCCAGCAGTCCCACCAGACAGGGGATCAATCAGCCCCAGCATTTT
TRBV7-6,TRBD2,-,TRBJ2-1,CASSYRTGGREQFF,TGTGCCAGCAGCTATAGAACGGGGGGAAGGGAGCAGTTCTTC
TRBV9,-,-,TRBJ2-2,CASSAGRRGGELFF,TGTGCCAGCAGCGCGGGACGGAGGGGCGGGGAGCTGTTTTTT
TRBV11-2,-,-,TRBJ1-5,CASSRQGGSKQPQHF,TGTGCCAGCAGCCGCCAGGGAGGGTCTAAGCAGCCCCAGCATTTT
TRBV7-7,TRBD1,-,TRBJ1-3,CASSPDRAFSGNTIYF,TGTGCCAGCAGCCCCGACAGGGCCTTCTCTGGAAACACCATATATTTT
TRBV4-3,TRBD1,-,TRBJ1-6,CASSHPGTGGSPLHF,TGCGCCAGCAGCCATCCCGGGACAGGGGGGTCACCCCTCCACTTT
TRBV4-2,-,once,TRBJ1-1,CASSRDTGLNTEAFF,TGTGCCAGCAGCCGCGATACAGGGTTGAACACTGAAGCTTTCTTT
TRBV4-2,-,-,TRBJ1-6,CASSQADLLSSYNSPLHF,TGTGCCAGCAGCCAGGCCGACTTGCTGAGCTCCTATAATTCACCCCTCCACTTT
TRBV11-2,TRBD1,-,TRBJ2-5,CASSSSPGTGRDRKTQYF,TGTGCCAGCAGCTCCAGTCCCGGGACAGGGAGGGATCGTAAAACCCAGTACTTC
TRBV5-1,-,-,TRBJ2-5,CASSLRSRDEETQYF,TGCGCCAGCAGCTTACGCTCCCGGGATGAAGAGACCCAGTACTTC
TRBV5-4,TRBD2,-,TRBJ2-7,CASSLAVGTTAYEQYF,TGTGCCAGCAGCTTGGCCGTGGGGACTACTGCGTACGAGCAGTACTTC
TRBV27,-,-,TRBJ2-7,CASSPQGIGYATYEQYF,TGTGCCAGCAGTCCACAGGGTATAGGTTACGCAACCTACGAGCAGTACTTC
TRBV11-3,TRBD1,-,TRBJ1-1,CASSPAGQGTEAFF,TGTGCCAGCAGCCCTGCGGGACAGGGGACTGAAGCTTTCTTT
TRBV11-2,TRBD1,-,TRBJ1-4,CASSLVQGAFVEKLFF,TGTGCCAGCAGCTTAGTACAGGGGGCGTTTGTTGAAAAACTGTTTTTT
TRBV6-4,-,-,TRBJ2-2,CASSDSTDTGELFF,TGTGCCAGCAGTGACTCGACAGACACCGGGGAGCTGTTTTTT
TRBV28,-,-,TRBJ2-2,CASRTGGNTGELFF,TGTGCCTCCCGGACTGGGGGCAACACCGGGGAGCTGTTTTTT
TRBV5-3,-,-,TRBJ2-1,CARSLCPGGIYNEQFF,TGTGCCAGAAGCCTCTGTCCTGGGGGGATCTACAATGAGCAGTTCTTC
TRBV6-5,-,-,TRBJ2-7,CASSPNRIPYEQYF,TGTGCCAGCAGCCCCAACAGGATCCCCTACGAGCAGTACTTC
TRBV21-1,-,-,TRBJ2-5,CASSKVGGQETQYF,TGTGCCAGCAGCAAAGTAGGGGGACAAGAGACCCAGTACTTC
TRBV11-2,-,few,TRBJ2-7,CASSLSGGFEHEQYF,TGTGCCAGCAGCTTGTCCGGGGGTTTTGAACACGAGCAGTACTTC
TRBV5-1,-,-,TRBJ2-7,CASSFQGTYEQYF,TGCGCCAGCAGCTTCCAGGGGACGTACGAGCAGTACTTC
TRBV7-9,TRBD1,-,TRBJ1-1,CSSSRGQAEAFF,TGTTCCAGCAGCAGAGGACAGGCTGAAGCTTTCTTT